The 24 T cell receptor beta chains below were found in one sample sequenced in a study of Ad26.COV2.S vaccination and SARS-CoV-2 variants. TCRdb's table, derived via immunoSEQ multiplex PCR, lists solely in-frame clones and lacks some. The sample lists some 350,000 clones, approximately 85% occurring once. Treatment defined: roughly 20 received Ad26.COV2.S at low or high dose, single or two shots; several received placebo; per-sample allocation not given. Samples analyzed were those drawn on day 63 after the first vaccine or placebo injection. The sequenced sample was peripheral blood, obtained in a trial of Ad26.COV2.S vaccine versus placebo. These TCRs come from a person between 18 and 65 years old who received the Ad26.COV2.S COVID-19 vaccine or a placebo.

This chain uses TRBV6-2 or TRBV6-3 with TRBJ1-2; no definite D call. V was cut by 4 bases and J by 8 bases, with 8 bases left in between. This CDR3 has 11 residues. CDR1 and CDR2 from the germline V gene are MNHEY and SVGEGT. Written as DNA, the CDR3 is TGTGCCAGCAGTTCTCGTGGGGGCTACACCTTC. It is translated as CASSSRGGYTF.

The chain couples TRBV18 to TRBJ2-7, with D perhaps given as TRBD1 or TRBD2 (5 bases each). This CDR3 has 15 amino acids. Germline V lookup: CDR1 KGHSH, CDR2 LQKENI. The V gene lost 2 bases and the J gene lost 7 bases, with 18 bases spanning the gap. This chain's CDR3 is CASSPGALALSEQYF. CDR3 nucleotides: TGTGCCAGCTCACCAGGGGCCCTAGCCCTATCGGAGCAGTACTTC.

The chain combines TRBV7-2 with TRBJ1-1; no clear D. Deletions cut 1 base from V and 1 base from J, with 7 bases between. There are 14 residues in the CDR3. Germline CDR1 SGHTA, CDR2 FQGNSA. The CDR3 coding sequence is TGTGCCAGCAGCTTAGATTTCAGGAACACTGAAGCTTTCTTT. Amino acid sequence: CASSLDFRNTEAFF.

The chain employs TRBV19 and TRBJ1-4; no clear D gene. CDR1 and CDR2 (germline): LNHDA, SQIVND (reference sequence). Trimming removed 8 bases at V and 0 bases at J, with 10 bases between. CDR3 length equals 14 residues. The CDR3 nucleotides read TGTGCCAGTCTTTCGGGCCCAACTAATGAAAAACTGTTTTTT. Translating gives CASLSGPTNEKLFF. Together with reference TRBV19 and TRBJ1-4, the CDR3 gives the full variable domain: DGGITQSPKYLFRKEGQNVTLSCEQNLNHDAMYWYRQDPGQGLRLIYYSQIVNDFQKGDIAEGYSVSREKKESFPLTVTSAQKNPTAFYLCASLSGPTNEKLFFGSGTQLSVL.

The rearrangement joins TRBV30 to TRBJ1-3; no definite D call. The germline V gene encodes CDR1 GTSNPN and CDR2 SVGIG (reference sequence). The CDR3 is 14 amino acids. V lost 1 base to trimming and J lost 8 bases, with 15 bases between them. DNA for the CDR3: TGTGCCTGGAGTGAGGACCCTAGCGGGGACACCATATATTTT. This encodes CAWSEDPSGDTIYF.

This clone was seen more than once but under ten times. The CDR3 nucleotides are TGCGCCAGCAGCCAAGAAGGACAGGGGTCCTATGGCTACACCTTC. It translates to CASSQEGQGSYGYTF. This chain joins TRBV4-1 and TRBJ1-2; 9 bases align to TRBD1. The CDR3 runs to 15 residues. V gave up 0 bases and J gave up 4 bases; unmatched junction bases: 3. CDR1 is MGHRA and CDR2 is YSYEKL in the germline V gene.

The rearrangement uses TRBV5-1 and TRBJ2-1; the D is unclear. Trimming took 0 bases from V and 5 from J, leaving 9 bases between them. CDR1 and CDR2 (germline): SGHRS, YFSETQ. The CDR3 runs to 14 residues. CDR3 nucleotides: TGCGCCAGCAGCTTGGGTGCTAGGGACAATGAGCAGTTCTTC. Translating it yields CASSLGARDNEQFF. The full variable domain, its missing parts supplied by reference TRBV5-1 and TRBJ2-1, is KAGVTQTPRYLIKTRGQQVTLSCSPISGHRSVSWYQQTPGQGLQFLFEYFSETQRNKGNFPGRFSGRQFSNSRSEMNVSTLELGDSALYLCASSLGARDNEQFFGPGTRLTVL.

This clone was counted only a few times. The conserved final phenylalanine or tryptophan is absent from the CDR3, which likely points to a read error. No DNA is shown, since the ends of the CDR3 on it are uncertain; the CDR3 is the one TCRdb lists. The chain joins TRBV30 to TRBJ1-6; TRBD1 was called by the table and not checked on the DNA. A total of 11 residues make up the CDR3, ends included. The germline CDR1 and CDR2 sequences are GTSNPN and SVGIG (reference sequence). CDR3 in amino acids: CAWSVPGQGSG.

The chain carries TRBV6-4 and TRBJ1-6, with D unresolved. Trimming took off 10 bases at V and 3 bases at J, with 16 bases between the two ends. This CDR3 is 15 amino acids long. Germline assignment: CDR1 MRHNA and CDR2 SNTAGT. In nucleotides, the CDR3 is TGTGCCACCCCGGCAGAAGAATACTATAATTCACCCCTCCACTTT. Translation gives CATPAEEYYNSPLHF.

The CDR3 bases are TGTGCCAGCAGCAGACTAGCGGGGGGTCTCACAGATACGCAGTATTTT. Protein: CASSRLAGGLTDTQYF. V is TRBV7-9 and J is TRBJ2-3; 13 bases are shared with TRBD2. This CDR3 has 16 residues. V lost 5 bases to trimming and J lost 2 bases; unmatched junction nucleotides: 4. Germline CDR1 reads SEHNR; CDR2 reads FQNEAQ (reference sequence).

This clone was counted a single time. CDR3 nucleotides: TGTGCCAGCAGCTTAGGGAGTTCGAATAATTCACCCCTCCACTTT. Translation gives CASSLGSSNNSPLHF. The rearrangement joins TRBV7-9 to TRBJ1-6; D remains unclear. Trimming cost V 1 base and J 5 bases, with 9 bases left between them. In germline, CDR1 is SEHNR, CDR2 FQNEAQ (reference sequence). This CDR3 has 15 amino acids.

The rearrangement joins TRBV13 to TRBJ1-2; 8 positions match TRBD1. This CDR3 spans 16 amino acids. J lost 4 bases, V lost 5 bases, and 12 bases had no gene match. Germline-derived CDR1 and CDR2 are PRHDT and FYEKMQ (reference sequence). The CDR3 DNA sequence: TGTGCCAGCAGCCAGGAGGCAGGGGGCGACGTCTATGGCTACACCTTC. Its translation is CASSQEAGGDVYGYTF.

This chain uses TRBV30 with TRBJ2-4, with 7 bases fitting TRBD1. CDR1 and CDR2 (germline): GTSNPN, SVGIG (reference sequence). Trimming cost V 3 bases and J 11 bases; bases outside gene matches: 13. CDR3 length: 14 residues. CDR3 sequence reads: CAWSPLQGVNFQYF. DNA for the CDR3: TGTGCCTGGAGCCCCCTCCAGGGGGTGAACTTTCAGTACTTC.

The chain carries TRBV15 and TRBJ2-7, with 7 bases lining up with TRBD2. Germline lookup yields CDR1 LNHNV and CDR2 YYDKDF (reference sequence). Losses at the gene ends were 0 bases for V and 0 bases for J; bases not matched to a gene: 11. This CDR3 region has 18 residues. The CDR3, as DNA: TGTGCCACCAGCAGAGATAGGAGTGGGCTAGCGGACTCCTACGAGCAGTACTTC. Encoded protein: CATSRDRSGLADSYEQYF. The whole variable domain, remainder taken from reference TRBV15 and TRBJ2-7, is DAMVIQNPRYQVTQFGKPVTLSCSQTLNHNVMYWYQQKSSQAPKLLFHYYDKDFNNEADTPDNFQSRRPNTSFCFLDIRSPGLGDTAMYLCATSRDRSGLADSYEQYFGPGTRLTVT.

The chain is built from TRBV21-1 and TRBJ2-3; the DNA was not compared with TRBD2, the D call given in the table. TRBV21-1 is a recognized pseudogene. This CDR3 contains 15 residues. The CDR3 DNA is TGTGCCCGGGATCGGCGGGGGGACTCCACAGATACGCAGTATTTT. Residues: CARDRRGDSTDTQYF.

The CDR3 nucleotides are TGTGCCAGTAGTATAGGAGCCGGGGGCAACTATGGCTACACCTTC. This sequence encodes CASSIGAGGNYGYTF. The chain has TRBV19 and TRBJ1-2, with a tentative D call TRBD1 (6 bases). The CDR3 is 15 amino acids. The V gene's germline CDR1 is LNHDA and CDR2 SQIVND (reference sequence). V was pared by 1 base and J by 2 bases, with 11 bases between.

This clone showed up many times. The J gene is TRBJ1-2, the V gene TRBV4-3; D is possibly TRBD1 (6 bases). The ends were cut back, 0 bases at V and 8 bases at J, with 19 bases in the middle. CDR1 is LGHNA and CDR2 is YSLEER in the germline V gene. This CDR3 is built from 16 residues. The CDR3 DNA follows: TGCGCCAGCAGCCAAGATCGGGATGGGACACCGCCCGGCTACACCTTC. Its protein is CASSQDRDGTPPGYTF.

The chain joins TRBV7-2 to TRBJ2-6, with D perhaps TRBD1 (6 bases). Germline loops: CDR1 SGHTA, CDR2 FQGNSA. V gave up 5 bases and J gave up 2 bases, with 10 bases separating them. This CDR3 comprises 15 residues. The CDR3 DNA follows: TGTGCCAGCAGCCAACAGGGTGCTGGGGCCAACGTCCTGACTTTC. It encodes CASSQQGAGANVLTF.

A remark on this clone: Other DNA variants within this sample encode the same CDR3. The chain combines TRBV12-3 or TRBV12-4 with TRBJ2-2; D call uncertain. CDR3 size: 13 residues. V lost 6 bases, J lost 0 bases, and 5 bases lay in between. This chain's CDR3 is CASRVPNTGELFF. CDR3 DNA: TGTGCCAGCAGAGTGCCGAACACCGGGGAGCTGTTTTTT.

CDR3 residues: CASSPPQGDEKLFF. CDR3 in DNA: TGCGCCAGCAGCCCTCCGCAAGGAGACGAAAAACTGTTTTTT. The chain is built from TRBV4-1 and TRBJ1-4, with unresolved D. The germline V gene has CDR1 MGHRA and CDR2 YSYEKL. The CDR3 covers 14 residues. With 4 bases removed from V and 8 bases from J, the gap between germline ends came to 14 bases.

The chain combines TRBV5-4 with TRBJ1-1; possible D gene TRBD1, 5 bases. The CDR3 covers 18 residues. Trimming took off 4 bases at V and 0 bases at J, with 22 bases between the two ends. Germline V lookup: CDR1 SGHNT, CDR2 YYREEE (reference sequence). Here the CDR3 DNA reads TGTGCCAGCAGCGGAGTTGGGGGAGAGCGGGTAATGAACACTGAAGCTTTCTTT. This codes for CASSGVGGERVMNTEAFF.

The chain uses TRBV6-5 and TRBJ2-1; D perhaps matches TRBD2 (6 bases). Germline loops: CDR1 MNHEY, CDR2 SVGAGI. The CDR3 contains 16 residues. Trimming removed 0 bases at V and 4 bases at J, with 13 bases between. This CDR3 is CASSYSVEGPYNEQFF. CDR3 coding DNA: TGTGCCAGCAGTTACTCGGTGGAGGGCCCGTACAATGAGCAGTTCTTC.

This clone was counted a single time. The sample contains more than one DNA sequence encoding this CDR3. The rearrangement uses TRBV19 and TRBJ1-3, with D perhaps matching TRBD1 (5 bases). The CDR3 length is 15 residues. Trimming left V 1 base short and J 0 bases short, with 7 bases between. Germline CDR1 LNHDA, CDR2 SQIVND (reference sequence). CDR3 nucleotides: TGTGCCAGTAGTATAGGGGGCAGCTCTGGAAACACCATATATTTT. Protein sequence: CASSIGGSSGNTIYF.

The chain carries TRBV6-5 and TRBJ2-1, with D possibly TRBD2 on 5 matching bases. V shed 6 bases and J shed 7 bases, with 13 bases lying between them. Germline CDR1 and CDR2: MNHEY and SVGAGI. The CDR3 is 13 amino acids. The CDR3 is CASSPLAVNEQFF. DNA of the CDR3: TGTGCCAGCAGCCCCCTAGCTGTGAATGAGCAGTTCTTC.